A single sample gave rise to the 7 T cell receptor beta chains below, sequenced in a study of blood T cell repertoires in COVID-19. Measured with immunoSEQ multiplex PCR; TCRdb has only the in-frame clones, and not every one. The data show 500,000 or so clones, with roughly 90% seen just once and 0.7% held by the top ten. The sample consisted of PBMCs or T cells enriched from blood (not recorded which). These receptors were obtained from a woman under 30 who had recovered from COVID-19.

The chain combines TRBV28 with TRBJ1-2; D might be TRBD1 (5 bases). Looked up from germline, CDR1 is MDHEN and CDR2 is SYDVKM. The CDR3 sequence is 15 residues long. The V end was cut by 2 bases, the J end by 3 bases, with 13 bases between. The CDR3 nucleotides read TGTGCCAGCAGTTTAGGCGGGACGCTGGACTATGGCTACACCTTC. It codes for CASSLGGTLDYGYTF.

The rearrangement uses TRBV5-1 and TRBJ1-4; D might be TRBD1 (6 bases). The CDR3 runs 17 residues. Trimming removed 4 bases from V and 2 bases from J, with 18 bases in between. The germline gives CDR1 SGHRS, CDR2 YFSETQ. Here the CDR3 DNA reads TGCGCCAGCAGCCGGGGCGGGGGGCGCGGGACTAATGAAAAACTGTTTTTT. Translated, it gives CASSRGGGRGTNEKLFF.

This sequence joins TRBV28 and TRBJ1-2, with TRBD1 as a possible D gene (5 bases). The CDR3 is 12 amino acids. Germline CDR1 reads MDHEN; CDR2 reads SYDVKM. Trimming removed 11 bases from V and 6 bases from J, with 16 bases in between. CDR3 region: CACGGGDDGYTF. In DNA, the CDR3 is TGTGCCTGCGGTGGAGGGGACGATGGCTACACCTTC.

V and J are TRBV5-1 and TRBJ2-5, with 9 bases lining up with TRBD1. CDR1 SGHRS and CDR2 YFSETQ come from the germline V gene. V dropped 4 bases and J dropped 5; count of bases not matched to a gene: 15. This CDR3 spans 17 amino acids. DNA for the CDR3: TGCGCCAGCAGCCGCTACCGGGACAGGGCGCGAGGGGAGACCCAGTACTTC. Its translation is CASSRYRDRARGETQYF.

V is TRBV7-8 and J is TRBJ1-4; no clear D gene. The V gene lost 5 bases and the J gene lost 8 bases, with 15 bases spanning the gap. The CDR3 contains 14 residues. Germline lookup yields CDR1 SGHVS and CDR2 FQNEAQ. The CDR3 DNA reads TGTGCCAGCAGCCTCGGCCTAGAACGGGAAAAACTGTTTTTT. Its translation is CASSLGLEREKLFF.

V is TRBV5-4 and J is TRBJ1-6; 11 bases are shared with TRBD1. V was clipped by 4 bases and J by 10 bases; unmatched bases: 4. From germline, CDR1 is SGHNT and CDR2 YYREEE (reference sequence). This CDR3 comprises 14 residues. In DNA form, the CDR3 reads TGTGCCAGCAGCCTGGACAGGGGGCGATCACCCCTCCACTTT. The encoded protein is CASSLDRGRSPLHF. Supplemented by reference TRBV5-4 and TRBJ1-6, the full variable domain reads ETGVTQSPTHLIKTRGQQVTLRCSSQSGHNTVSWYQQALGQGPQFIFQYYREEENGRGNFPPRFSGLQFPNYSSELNVNALELDDSALYLCASSLDRGRSPLHFGNGTRLTVT.

Concerning this clone itself: The junction departs from the called germline gene at one end, perhaps through a read error. The chain joins TRBV19 to TRBJ2-7; 9 positions match TRBD1. The CDR3 runs to 14 residues. Germline V gene sequence: CDR1 LNHDA, CDR2 SQIVND (reference sequence). In DNA, the CDR3 is TGTGCCAGTAGGAGCCCCGGGACAGGGCCGCGACCTGACTTC. This sequence encodes CASRSPGTGPRPDF.